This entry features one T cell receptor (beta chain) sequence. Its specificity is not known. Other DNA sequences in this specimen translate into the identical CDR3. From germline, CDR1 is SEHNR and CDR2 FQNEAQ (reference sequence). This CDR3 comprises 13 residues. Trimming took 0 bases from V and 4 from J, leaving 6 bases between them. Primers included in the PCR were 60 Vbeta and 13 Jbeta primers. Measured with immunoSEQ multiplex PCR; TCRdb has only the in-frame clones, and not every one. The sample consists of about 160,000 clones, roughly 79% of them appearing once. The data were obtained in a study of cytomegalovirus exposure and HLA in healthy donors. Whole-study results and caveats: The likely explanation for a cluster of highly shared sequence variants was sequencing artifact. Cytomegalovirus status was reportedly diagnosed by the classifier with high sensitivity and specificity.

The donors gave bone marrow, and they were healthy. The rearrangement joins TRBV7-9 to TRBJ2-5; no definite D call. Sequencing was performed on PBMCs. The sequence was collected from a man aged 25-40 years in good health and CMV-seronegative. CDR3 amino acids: CASSLAGGETQYF. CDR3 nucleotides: TGTGCCAGCAGCTTAGCCGGCGGAGAGACCCAGTACTTC.